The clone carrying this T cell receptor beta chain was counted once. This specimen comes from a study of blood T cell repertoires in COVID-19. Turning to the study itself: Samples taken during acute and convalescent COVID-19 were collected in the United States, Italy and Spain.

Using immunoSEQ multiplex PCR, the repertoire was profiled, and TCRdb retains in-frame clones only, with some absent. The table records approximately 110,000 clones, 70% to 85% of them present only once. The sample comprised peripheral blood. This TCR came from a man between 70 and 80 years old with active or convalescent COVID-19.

The CDR3 DNA is TGTGCCAGTACCAGAGAGGGTCCAGATACGCAGTATTTT. This codes for CASTREGPDTQYF. V is TRBV19 and J is TRBJ2-3; D might be TRBD2 (5 bases). V lost 7 bases, J lost 4 bases, and 12 bases lay in between. The CDR3 consists of 13 residues. In germline, CDR1 is LNHDA, CDR2 SQIVND (reference sequence).